The 19 T cell receptor beta chains given below trace back to one sample, sequenced in a study of vaccination effects on CD4 cells after COVID-19. Their antigens are not known. Libraries were prepared by immunoSEQ multiplex PCR; TCRdb keeps only in-frame clonotypes and omits some of them. Of tens of thousands of clones in the sample, around 77% were seen once. ViraFEST used viral peptide pools to expand antigen-specific CD4+ T cells before sequencing. After less than twelve days in culture, the CD4+ T cells were isolated. The cohort was immunized with two doses of either the BNT162b2 or mRNA-1273 vaccine. Source: CD4+ T cells from PBMCs cultured with HCoV-OC43 spike peptides, taken after COVID-19 vaccination. Subset here: HCoV-OC43 spike overlapping peptide pool stimulation. The receptor source for this set is a human donor who received a COVID-19 vaccine.

The chain carries TRBV2 and TRBJ1-2; D remains ambiguous. The CDR3 loop spans 13 amino acids. Germline CDR1 is SNHLY and CDR2 is FYNNEI. Trimming took 1 base from V and 3 from J, leaving 6 bases between them. CDR3 region: CASSEGQYYGYTF. The CDR3 coding sequence is TGTGCCAGCAGTGAAGGGCAGTACTATGGCTACACCTTC.

This clone was seen a handful of times. CDR3 bases: TGTGCCAGCAGCAAACGCGGGGCCTTATACAATGAGCAGTTCTTC. It translates to CASSKRGALYNEQFF. V is TRBV21-1 and J is TRBJ2-1; TRBD2, the table's D call, was not compared with the DNA. TRBV21-1 counts as a pseudogene. CDR3 size: 15 residues.

The gene calls are TRBV19 and TRBJ1-5; maybe TRBD1 (6 bases). V lost 5 bases to trimming and J lost 4 bases, with 18 bases between them. CDR1 is LNHDA and CDR2 is SQIVND in the germline V gene (reference sequence). This CDR3 region has 16 residues. CDR3 sequence (DNA): TGTGCCAGTAGTTCCCCGAGGACAGCATTGAATCAGCCCCAGCATTTT. As protein: CASSSPRTALNQPQHF. The whole variable domain, filled in from reference TRBV19 and TRBJ1-5, reads DGGITQSPKYLFRKEGQNVTLSCEQNLNHDAMYWYRQDPGQGLRLIYYSQIVNDFQKGDIAEGYSVSREKKESFPLTVTSAQKNPTAFYLCASSSPRTALNQPQHFGDGTRLSIL.

The chain recombines TRBV12-3 or TRBV12-4 with TRBJ2-5; 8 bases map to TRBD1. V shed 3 bases, J shed 7 bases, and the junction held 4 bases outside the gene matches. The CDR3 length is 13 residues. CDR3 loop: CASSLGQALTQYF. In DNA form, the CDR3 reads TGTGCCAGCAGTTTGGGACAGGCACTGACCCAGTACTTC.

The chain uses TRBV28 and TRBJ1-4, with D hard to call. CDR3 length equals 15 residues. Trimming cost V 5 bases and J 0 bases, with 10 bases left between them. CDR1 MDHEN and CDR2 SYDVKM come from the germline V gene. The CDR3 bases are TGTGCCAGCAGTAGTGGTGGGGCAACTAATGAAAAACTGTTTTTT. As protein: CASSSGGATNEKLFF.

The chain recombines TRBV20-1 with TRBJ2-1; tentative D call: TRBD1 (6 bases). Germline CDR1 DFQATT, CDR2 SNEGSKA (reference sequence). V was shortened by 3 bases and J by 0 bases, with 9 bases between the two germline ends. CDR3 size: 14 residues. CDR3 loop: CSASTGSSYNEQFF. CDR3 bases: TGCAGTGCTAGTACAGGGTCCTCCTACAATGAGCAGTTCTTC.

This clone was picked up a small number of times. The rearrangement uses TRBV7-2 and TRBJ2-2; TRBD2 aligns across 10 bases. Losses at the gene ends were 1 base for V and 0 bases for J; bases not matched to a gene: 5. The germline V gene encodes CDR1 SGHTA and CDR2 FQGNSA. The CDR3 loop spans 18 amino acids. CDR3 residues: CASSLVRLAGANTGELFF. The CDR3 region has the DNA TGTGCCAGCAGCTTAGTGCGGCTAGCGGGGGCGAACACCGGGGAGCTGTTTTTT.

There are a few counts of this clone. The rearrangement uses TRBV20-1 and TRBJ1-6, with D possibly being TRBD1 (6 bases). The CDR3 extends over 15 amino acids. V shed 3 bases and J shed 9 bases, with 18 bases lying between them. Germline lookup yields CDR1 DFQATT and CDR2 SNEGSKA (reference sequence). CDR3 amino acids: CSASSAGAGTSPLHF. In DNA form, the CDR3 reads TGCAGTGCTAGTTCTGCAGGGGCCGGAACTTCACCCCTCCACTTT.

This clone has just a few counts. The gene calls are TRBV19 and TRBJ2-5; D is uncertain. The length of the CDR3 is 15 residues. From germline, CDR1 is LNHDA and CDR2 SQIVND (reference sequence). Trimming cost V 3 bases and J 2 bases, with 13 bases left between them. The CDR3 loop is CASSIPGRRQETQYF. In nucleotides, the CDR3 is TGTGCCAGTAGTATCCCAGGCCGGAGACAAGAGACCCAGTACTTC.

The rearrangement links TRBV4-1 to TRBJ1-1; 8 nucleotides line up with TRBD1. J was trimmed by 3 bases and V by 3 bases; bases with no gene match: 9. The CDR3 covers 16 residues. Germline lookup yields CDR1 MGHRA and CDR2 YSYEKL. CDR3 nucleotides: TGCGCCAGCAGCCATAACAGGGGGGAAGGGGACACTGAAGCTTTCTTT. Its protein product is CASSHNRGEGDTEAFF.

This clone was seen a few times. This sequence joins TRBV2 and TRBJ1-2, with 8 bases fitting TRBD1. CDR3 length equals 14 residues. CDR1 SNHLY and CDR2 FYNNEI come from the germline V gene. V dropped 6 bases and J dropped 6; count of bases not matched to a gene: 9. The CDR3 DNA is TGTGCCAGCAGGGCAAGGACAGGGTCGGATGGCTACACCTTC. Protein sequence: CASRARTGSDGYTF.

The rearrangement uses TRBV19 and TRBJ2-2; unclear D gene. Germline lookup yields CDR1 LNHDA and CDR2 SQIVND (reference sequence). CDR3 size: 16 residues. Trimming shortened V by 3 bases and J by 0 bases, and 11 bases separated the two germline ends. The CDR3 spells CASSMNSKANTGELFF. CDR3 sequence (DNA): TGTGCCAGTAGTATGAACAGCAAAGCGAACACCGGGGAGCTGTTTTTT.

This clone has a handful of counts. The CDR3 is CASSKSGGTGQGWYNSPLHF. DNA for the CDR3: TGTGCCAGCAGCAAATCGGGGGGTACGGGACAGGGTTGGTACAATTCACCCCTCCACTTT. The rearrangement joins TRBV21-1 to TRBJ1-6; the table's D call, TRBD1, was not checked against the DNA. TRBV21-1 is designated a pseudogene. The CDR3 covers 20 residues.

As DNA, the CDR3 is TGTGCCAGCAGTTTAAAGCAGAACACTGAAGCTTTCTTT. Protein sequence: CASSLKQNTEAFF. The V call is TRBV12-3 or TRBV12-4, the J call TRBJ1-1; D not resolved. The V end was cut by 2 bases, the J end by 1 base, with 5 bases between. This CDR3 comprises 13 residues.

The chain uses TRBV24-1 and TRBJ2-3; D is undetermined. Germline CDR1 is KGHDR and CDR2 is SFDVKD. Trimming left V 5 bases short and J 8 bases short, with 4 bases between. CDR3 size: 10 residues. The CDR3 region has the DNA TGTGCCACCAGTGGGGCTACGCAGTATTTT. Translating it yields CATSGATQYF.

This chain joins TRBV5-1 and TRBJ1-2; possibly TRBD1 for D (5 bases). This CDR3 region has 14 residues. The V and J ends lost 0 bases and 3 bases respectively, with 9 bases between them. Germline CDR1 and CDR2: SGHRS and YFSETQ. DNA for the CDR3: TGCGCCAGCAGCTTGGACGGGGGGGACTATGGCTACACCTTC. Its protein product is CASSLDGGDYGYTF.

This clone was seen only once. The gene calls are TRBV2 and TRBJ2-3; D gene unclear. Germline CDR1 and CDR2: SNHLY and FYNNEI. The germline V and J ends were trimmed by 4 bases and 0 bases, with 11 bases remaining between them. The CDR3 length is 15 residues. The CDR3 sequence: CASSVNGLSTDTQYF. CDR3 coding DNA: TGTGCCAGCAGTGTGAACGGGCTCAGCACAGATACGCAGTATTTT.

This clone appeared a few times. The chain uses TRBV7-2 and TRBJ1-2; 7 nucleotides align to TRBD1. Germline trimming cut 3 bases from V and 3 bases from J; bases unmatched to any gene: 10. The CDR3 is 16 amino acids. From germline, CDR1 is SGHTA and CDR2 FQGNSA. CDR3 residues: CASSLTGTDLHYGYTF. As DNA, the CDR3 is TGTGCCAGCAGCTTGACAGGGACCGATCTTCACTATGGCTACACCTTC.

This clone showed up just a few times. V usage is TRBV6-5 and J usage is TRBJ2-1; 10 bases fit TRBD1. The CDR3 consists of 14 residues. The junction had 9 bases not matched to a gene; V was cut back by 10 bases and J by 6 bases. The germline CDR1 and CDR2 sequences are MNHEY and SVGAGI. The CDR3: CATMRDRGINEQFF. The CDR3 coding sequence is TGTGCCACCATGCGGGACAGGGGTATCAATGAGCAGTTCTTC.